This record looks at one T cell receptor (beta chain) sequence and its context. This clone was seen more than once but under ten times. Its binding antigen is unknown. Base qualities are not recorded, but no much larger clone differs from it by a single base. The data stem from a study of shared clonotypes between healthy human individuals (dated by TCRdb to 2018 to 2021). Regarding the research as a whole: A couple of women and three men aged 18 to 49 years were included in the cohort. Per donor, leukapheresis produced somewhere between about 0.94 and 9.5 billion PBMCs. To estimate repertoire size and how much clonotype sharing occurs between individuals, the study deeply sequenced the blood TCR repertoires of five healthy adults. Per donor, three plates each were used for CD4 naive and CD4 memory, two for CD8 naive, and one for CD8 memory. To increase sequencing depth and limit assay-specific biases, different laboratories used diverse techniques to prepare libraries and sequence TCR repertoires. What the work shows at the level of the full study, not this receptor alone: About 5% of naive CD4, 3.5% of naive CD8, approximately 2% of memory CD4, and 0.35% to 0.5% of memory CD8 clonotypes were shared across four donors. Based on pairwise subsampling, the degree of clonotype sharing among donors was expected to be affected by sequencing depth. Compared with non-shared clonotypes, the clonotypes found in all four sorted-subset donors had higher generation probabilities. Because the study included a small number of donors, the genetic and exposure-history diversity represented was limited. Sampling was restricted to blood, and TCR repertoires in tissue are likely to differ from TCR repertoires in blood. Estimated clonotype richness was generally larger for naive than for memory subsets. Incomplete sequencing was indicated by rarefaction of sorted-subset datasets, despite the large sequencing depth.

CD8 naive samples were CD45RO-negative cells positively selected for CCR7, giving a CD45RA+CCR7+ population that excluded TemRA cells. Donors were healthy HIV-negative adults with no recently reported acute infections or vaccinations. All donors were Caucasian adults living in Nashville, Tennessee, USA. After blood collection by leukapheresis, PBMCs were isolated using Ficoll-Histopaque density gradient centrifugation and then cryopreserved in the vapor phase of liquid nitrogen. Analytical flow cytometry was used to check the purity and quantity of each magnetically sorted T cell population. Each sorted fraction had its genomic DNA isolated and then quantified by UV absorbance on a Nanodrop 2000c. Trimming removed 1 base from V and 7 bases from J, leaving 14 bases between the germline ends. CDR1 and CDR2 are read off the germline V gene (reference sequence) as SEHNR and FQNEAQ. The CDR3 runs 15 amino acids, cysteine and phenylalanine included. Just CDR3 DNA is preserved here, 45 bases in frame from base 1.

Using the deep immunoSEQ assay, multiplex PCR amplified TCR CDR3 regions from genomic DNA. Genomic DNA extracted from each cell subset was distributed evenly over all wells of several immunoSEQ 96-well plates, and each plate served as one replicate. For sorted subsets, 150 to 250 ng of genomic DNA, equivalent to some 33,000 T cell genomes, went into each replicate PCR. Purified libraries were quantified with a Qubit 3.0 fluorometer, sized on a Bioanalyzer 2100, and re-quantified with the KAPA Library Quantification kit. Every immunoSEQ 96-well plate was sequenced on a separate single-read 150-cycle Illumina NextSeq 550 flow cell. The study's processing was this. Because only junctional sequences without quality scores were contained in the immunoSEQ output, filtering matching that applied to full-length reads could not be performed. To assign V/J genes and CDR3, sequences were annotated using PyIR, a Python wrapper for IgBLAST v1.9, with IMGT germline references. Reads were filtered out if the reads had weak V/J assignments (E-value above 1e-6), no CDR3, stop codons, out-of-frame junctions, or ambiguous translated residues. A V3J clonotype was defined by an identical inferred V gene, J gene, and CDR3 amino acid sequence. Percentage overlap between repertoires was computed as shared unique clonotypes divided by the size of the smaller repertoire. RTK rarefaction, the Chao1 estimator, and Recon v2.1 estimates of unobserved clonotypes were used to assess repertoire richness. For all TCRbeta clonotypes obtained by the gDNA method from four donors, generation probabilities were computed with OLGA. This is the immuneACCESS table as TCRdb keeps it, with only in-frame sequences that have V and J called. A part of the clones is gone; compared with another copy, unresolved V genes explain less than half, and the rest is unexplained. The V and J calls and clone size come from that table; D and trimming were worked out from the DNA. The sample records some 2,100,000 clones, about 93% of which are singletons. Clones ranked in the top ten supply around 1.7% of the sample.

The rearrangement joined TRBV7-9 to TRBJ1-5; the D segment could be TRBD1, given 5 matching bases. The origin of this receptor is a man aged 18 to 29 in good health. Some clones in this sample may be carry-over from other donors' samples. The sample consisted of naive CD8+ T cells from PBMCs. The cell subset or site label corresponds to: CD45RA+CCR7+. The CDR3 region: CASSLGQMFPQPQHF. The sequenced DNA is TGTGCCAGCAGCTTAGGACAGATGTTCCCCCAGCCCCAGCATTTT.